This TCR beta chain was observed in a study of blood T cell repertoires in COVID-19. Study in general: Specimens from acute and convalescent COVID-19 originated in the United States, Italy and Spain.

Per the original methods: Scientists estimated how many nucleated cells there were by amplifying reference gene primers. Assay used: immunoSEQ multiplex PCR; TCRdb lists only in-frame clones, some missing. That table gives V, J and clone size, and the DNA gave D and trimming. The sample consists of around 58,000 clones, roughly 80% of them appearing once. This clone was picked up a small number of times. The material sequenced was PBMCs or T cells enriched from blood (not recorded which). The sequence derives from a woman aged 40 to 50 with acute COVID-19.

Written as DNA, the CDR3 is TGTGCCAGCAGTTTTAAAACACGTTCCGAGCAGTACTTC. It translates to CASSFKTRSEQYF. The genes are TRBV28 and TRBJ2-7; D is uncertain. This CDR3 has 13 amino acids. V was trimmed by 3 bases and J by 6 bases, leaving 12 bases between them. Germline V gene data show CDR1 as MDHEN and CDR2 as SYDVKM.